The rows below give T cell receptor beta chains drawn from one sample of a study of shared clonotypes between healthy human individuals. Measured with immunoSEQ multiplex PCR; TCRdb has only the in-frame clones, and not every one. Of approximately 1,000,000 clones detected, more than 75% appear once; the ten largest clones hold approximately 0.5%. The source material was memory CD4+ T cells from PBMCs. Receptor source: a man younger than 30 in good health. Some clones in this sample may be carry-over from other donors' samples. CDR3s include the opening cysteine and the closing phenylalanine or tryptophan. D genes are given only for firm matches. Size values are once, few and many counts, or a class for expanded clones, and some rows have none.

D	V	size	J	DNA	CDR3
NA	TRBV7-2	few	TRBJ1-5	TGTGCCAGCAGTTACACGGGTAGTTGGAATCAGCCCCAGCATTTT	CASSYTGSWNQPQHF
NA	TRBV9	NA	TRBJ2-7	TGTGCCAGCAGCGTAACGGGACTCCCTTCCTACGAGCAGTACTTC	CASSVTGLPSYEQYF
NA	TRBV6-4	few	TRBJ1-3	TGTGACGATGATCGTGTGGCGGGGACTGGAAACACCATATATTTT	CDDDRVAGTGNTIYF
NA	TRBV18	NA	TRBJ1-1	TGTGCCAGCTCACCGACCTCAGGGAACACTGAAGCTTTCTTT	CASSPTSGNTEAFF
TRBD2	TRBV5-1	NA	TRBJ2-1	TGCGCCAGCAGCCCCCCCACGGGACTAGCGGGCAATGAGCAGTTCTTC	CASSPPTGLAGNEQFF
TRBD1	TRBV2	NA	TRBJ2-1	TGTGCCAGCGGGGGGGGACAGGGGACATACAATGAGCAGTTCTTC	CASGGGQGTYNEQFF
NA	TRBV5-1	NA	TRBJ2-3	TGCGCCAGCAGCTTGGTCGCGGGCGTTAGCACAGATACGCAGTATTTT	CASSLVAGVSTDTQYF
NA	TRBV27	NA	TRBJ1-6	TGTGCCAGCAAGGGCTATAATTCACCCCTCCACTTT	CASKGYNSPLHF
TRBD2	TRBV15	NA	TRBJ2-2	TGTGCCACCAGCAGAGGTCTGACTAGCGGGACGAACACCGGGGAGCTGTTTTTT	CATSRGLTSGTNTGELFF
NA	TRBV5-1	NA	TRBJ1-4	TGCGCCAGCAGCCTCCCCCAGGGGTCGGGGGAAAAACTGTTTTTT	CASSLPQGSGEKLFF
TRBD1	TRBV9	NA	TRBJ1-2	TGTGCCAGCAGCGCGGGACAGCGCGCTAACTATGGCTACACCTTC	CASSAGQRANYGYTF
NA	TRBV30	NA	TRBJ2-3	TGTGCCTGGAGTGGACAGTGGACAGATACGCAGTATTTT	CAWSGQWTDTQYF
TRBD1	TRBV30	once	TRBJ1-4	TGTGCCTGGAGTTCCGGGACAGGGGAAGGAAAACTGTTTTTT	CAWSSGTGEGKLFF
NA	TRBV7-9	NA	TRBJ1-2	TGTGCCAGCAGCTCCGCGGGCTATGGCTACACCTTC	CASSSAGYGYTF
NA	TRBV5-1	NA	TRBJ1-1	TGCGCCAGCACCTGGGGGGGTGTTAGGACTGAAGCTTTCTTT	CASTWGGVRTEAFF
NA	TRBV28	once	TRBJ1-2	TGTGCCAGCAGCTCACCGGACAGCCTTGGCTATGGCTACACCTTC	CASSSPDSLGYGYTF
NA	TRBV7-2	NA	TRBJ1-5	TGTGCCAGCAGCTTAGATAAAGGAGAATACAATCAGCCCCAGCATTTT	CASSLDKGEYNQPQHF
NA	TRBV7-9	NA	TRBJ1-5	TGTGCCAGCACCCGGACGGGGGGCAATCAGCCCCAGCATTTT	CASTRTGGNQPQHF
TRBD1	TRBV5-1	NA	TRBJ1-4	TGCGCCAGCGCCCCCGGGACAGACATTTTTTTGGAAAAACTGTTTTTT	CASAPGTDIFLEKLFF
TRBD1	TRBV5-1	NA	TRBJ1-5	TGCGCCAGCAGCTTGGCAGGGGGCGTCAATCAGCCCCAGCATTTT	CASSLAGGVNQPQHF
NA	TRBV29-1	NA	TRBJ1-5	TGCAGCGTTGAATCGGACGGAAATCAGCCCCAGCATTTT	CSVESDGNQPQHF
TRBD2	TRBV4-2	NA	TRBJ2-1	TGTGCCAGCAGCCAAAGCGCCCTAGCGGGAGGTGACAATGAGCAGTTCTTC	CASSQSALAGGDNEQFF
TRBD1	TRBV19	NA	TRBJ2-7	TGTGCCAGTAGTGAACAGGGGGCAGGCTACGAGCAGTACTTC	CASSEQGAGYEQYF
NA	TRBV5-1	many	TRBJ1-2	TGCGCCAGCAGCTTGGAGTCGGTCAACTATGGCTACACCTTC	CASSLESVNYGYTF
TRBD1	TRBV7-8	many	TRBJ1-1	TGTGCCAGCAGCAAAACAGGGGTACACACTGAAGCTTTCTTT	CASSKTGVHTEAFF
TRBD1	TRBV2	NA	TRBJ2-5	TGTGCCAGCAGCTGGGAGATACCGGGACAGGGATCTCAAGAGACCCAGTACTTC	CASSWEIPGQGSQETQYF
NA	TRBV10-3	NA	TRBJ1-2	TGTGCCATCAGTGGGACAGTACCTAACTATGGCTACACCTTC	CAISGTVPNYGYTF
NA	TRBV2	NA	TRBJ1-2	TGTGCCAGCAGTTCGAGGGTCCAACGCGGCTATGGCTACACCTTC	CASSSRVQRGYGYTF
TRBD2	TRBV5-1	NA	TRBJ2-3	TGCGCCAGCAGTTCCGGACTAGCGGGACTCACAGATACGCAGTATTTT	CASSSGLAGLTDTQYF
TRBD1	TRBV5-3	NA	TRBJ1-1	TGTGCCAGAAGCCGCAAGGGACAGGGGGCTGGGGACACTGAAGCTTTCTTT	CARSRKGQGAGDTEAFF
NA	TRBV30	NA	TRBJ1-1	TGTGCCTGGAGTGTCATGGGGACATCGGGCACTGAAGCTTTCTTT	CAWSVMGTSGTEAFF
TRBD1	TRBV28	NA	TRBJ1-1	TGTGCCAGCAGTGTACCGACAGGGAACCCCCTGGAAGCTTTCTTT	CASSVPTGNPLEAFF
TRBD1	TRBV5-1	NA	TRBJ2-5	TGCGCCAGCAGCGGTGGGACAGGGGGGCGAGAGACCCAGTACTTC	CASSGGTGGRETQYF
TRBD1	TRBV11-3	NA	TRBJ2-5	TGTGCCAGCAGCTCAGGGGGCACCCAGTACTTC	CASSSGGTQYF
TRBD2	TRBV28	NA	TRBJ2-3	TGTGCCAGCAGTTTAGGGGCTAGCGGGAGTATTTCGCAGTATTTT	CASSLGASGSISQYF
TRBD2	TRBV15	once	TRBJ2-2	TGTGCCACCAGCAGAGGACTAGCGGAATATGGGGAGCTGTTTTTT	CATSRGLAEYGELFF
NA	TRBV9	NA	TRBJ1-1	TGTGCCAGCAGCCCGGACGCATGGACCACTGAAGCTTTCTTT	CASSPDAWTTEAFF
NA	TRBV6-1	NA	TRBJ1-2	TGTGCCAGCACCGAGGTACTCCATAGCTATGGCTACACCTTC	CASTEVLHSYGYTF
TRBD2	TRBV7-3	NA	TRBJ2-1	TGTGCCAGCAGCTCCCTAGCGGGTTCCTACAATGAGCAGTTCTTC	CASSSLAGSYNEQFF
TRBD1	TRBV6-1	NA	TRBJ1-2	TGTGCCAGCACCCGGACAGGGTCCAACTATGGCTACACCTTC	CASTRTGSNYGYTF
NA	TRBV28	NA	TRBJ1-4	TGTGCCAGCAGTTTAACGGCGAATAATGAAAAACTGTTTTTT	CASSLTANNEKLFF
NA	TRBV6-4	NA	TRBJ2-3	TGTGCCAGCAGTTTGACCACAAATACGCAGTATTTT	CASSLTTNTQYF
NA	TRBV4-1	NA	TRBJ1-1	TGCGCCAGCAGCCGAGGATGGACAGAGAACACTGAAGCTTTCTTT	CASSRGWTENTEAFF
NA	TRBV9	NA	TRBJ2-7	TGTGCCAGCAGCGCCGCAGGGGCGTCCTACGAGCAGTACTTC	CASSAAGASYEQYF
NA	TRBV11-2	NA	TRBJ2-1	TGTGCCAGCAGCTTAGATAGCCACAATGAGCAGTTCTTC	CASSLDSHNEQFF